This entry lists 12 T cell receptor beta chains sequenced from one sample in a study of blood T cell repertoires in COVID-19. Data came from immunoSEQ multiplex PCR; TCRdb stores just in-frame clones and leaves some out. This repertoire shows about 280,000 clones, about 87% found once; its top ten account for over 3.5%. Sequencing used PBMCs or T cells enriched from blood (not recorded which). Receptors were obtained from a woman in her 30s with acute COVID-19.

The genes are TRBV6-2 or TRBV6-3 and TRBJ1-2; no reliable D call. From germline, CDR1 is MNHEY and CDR2 SVGEGT. V was pared by 4 bases and J by 8 bases, with 8 bases between. This CDR3 contains 11 residues. CDR3 coding DNA: TGTGCCAGCAGTTTTGGGAGCGGCTACACCTTC. Amino acids: CASSFGSGYTF.

This clone showed up just once. This chain links TRBV5-4 with TRBJ2-3; 11 bases are a match to TRBD1. V gave up 7 bases and J gave up 0 bases; unmatched junction bases: 1. The germline CDR1 and CDR2 sequences are SGHNT and YYREEE (reference sequence). The CDR3 has 14 amino acids. The CDR3 DNA reads TGTGCCAGCGGGACAGGGGGGAGCACAGATACGCAGTATTTT. The encoded protein is CASGTGGSTDTQYF.

This clone was seen a single time. The rearrangement links TRBV7-9 to TRBJ1-2; TRBD1 matches at 8 bases. The CDR3 spans 16 residues. Germline V gene sequence: CDR1 SEHNR, CDR2 FQNEAQ (reference sequence). The V gene end was trimmed by 5 bases and the J gene end by 6 bases; junction bases not matched to a gene: 14. CDR3 DNA: TGTGCCAGCAGCCATACGGGACAGGCGCCGGGGGATGGCTACACCTTC. Translating gives CASSHTGQAPGDGYTF.

This rearrangement joins TRBV19 to TRBJ2-1, with TRBD2 matching over 7 bases. Trimming cost V 5 bases and J 9 bases; bases outside gene matches: 4. The CDR3 has 12 residues. Germline CDR1 LNHDA, CDR2 SQIVND (reference sequence). The CDR3, as DNA: TGTGCCAGTAGTCATCCGGGGGGTGAGCAGTTCTTC. Its protein is CASSHPGGEQFF.

This rearrangement joins TRBV9 to TRBJ2-7, with 10 bases matching TRBD2. Germline CDR1 reads SGDLS; CDR2 reads YYNGEE. The CDR3 extends over 15 amino acids. V dropped 0 bases and J dropped 5; count of bases not matched to a gene: 5. The CDR3 coding sequence is TGTGCCAGCAGCGTAGAGGGACTAGCGCATGACGAGCAGTACTTC. Its translation is CASSVEGLAHDEQYF.

The gene calls are TRBV27 and TRBJ1-1; no reliable D call. Germline CDR1 and CDR2: MNHEY and SMNVEV (reference sequence). Deletions cut 2 bases from V and 3 bases from J, with 7 bases between. This CDR3 comprises 13 residues. The CDR3 nucleotides are TGTGCCAGCAGTTTACTTCCCCACACTGAAGCTTTCTTT. It is translated as CASSLLPHTEAFF.

The chain is built from TRBV5-1 and TRBJ2-2; TRBD2 agrees at 12 bases. The CDR3 totals 17 residues. The germline gives CDR1 SGHRS, CDR2 YFSETQ. The junction had 5 bases not matched to a gene; V was cut back by 0 bases and J by 5 bases. This CDR3 is CASSLELAGGPTGELFF. CDR3 DNA sequence: TGCGCCAGCAGCTTGGAGCTAGCGGGAGGGCCTACCGGGGAGCTGTTTTTT.

This rearrangement joins TRBV9 to TRBJ2-7; TRBD2 aligns across 10 bases. This CDR3 has 16 amino acids. The trim removed 0 bases at V and 0 bases at J, leaving 3 bases unmatched. The germline gives CDR1 SGDLS, CDR2 YYNGEE. The DNA for the CDR3 is TGTGCCAGCAGCGTAGGACTAGCGGGCTACTCCTACGAGCAGTACTTC. It translates to CASSVGLAGYSYEQYF.

This sequence joins TRBV29-1 and TRBJ1-2; tentatively, D is TRBD1 (5 bases). Germline values: CDR1 SQVTM, CDR2 ANQGSEA. This CDR3 has 12 residues. V was clipped by 7 bases and J by 7 bases, with 16 bases between them. The CDR3 spells CSAGQGSVGYTF. The CDR3 DNA reads as TGCAGCGCTGGCCAGGGTTCGGTTGGCTACACCTTC.

The chain is built from TRBV19 and TRBJ1-5; D not resolved. Germline CDR1 and CDR2: LNHDA and SQIVND (reference sequence). Trimming took 3 bases from V and 3 from J, leaving 12 bases between them. There are 15 residues in the CDR3. The CDR3 loop is CASSIPELNNQPQHF. The DNA for the CDR3 is TGTGCCAGTAGTATCCCGGAGCTCAACAATCAGCCCCAGCATTTT.

This chain uses TRBV7-3 with TRBJ2-1; 8 positions match TRBD2. J was trimmed by 4 bases and V by 1 base; bases with no gene match: 6. The germline gives CDR1 SGHTA, CDR2 FQGTGA. The CDR3 spans 16 residues. CDR3 residues: CASSLRAGTSYNEQFF. The CDR3 nucleotides are TGTGCCAGCAGCTTAAGGGCCGGGACTAGTTACAATGAGCAGTTCTTC.

The chain joins TRBV2 to TRBJ2-7, with D unclear. Deletions cut 4 bases from V and 4 bases from J, with 8 bases between. Germline-derived CDR1 and CDR2 are SNHLY and FYNNEI. The CDR3 has 12 residues. The CDR3 spells CASSGKQYEQYF. Written as DNA, the CDR3 is TGTGCCAGCAGTGGCAAACAATACGAGCAGTACTTC.